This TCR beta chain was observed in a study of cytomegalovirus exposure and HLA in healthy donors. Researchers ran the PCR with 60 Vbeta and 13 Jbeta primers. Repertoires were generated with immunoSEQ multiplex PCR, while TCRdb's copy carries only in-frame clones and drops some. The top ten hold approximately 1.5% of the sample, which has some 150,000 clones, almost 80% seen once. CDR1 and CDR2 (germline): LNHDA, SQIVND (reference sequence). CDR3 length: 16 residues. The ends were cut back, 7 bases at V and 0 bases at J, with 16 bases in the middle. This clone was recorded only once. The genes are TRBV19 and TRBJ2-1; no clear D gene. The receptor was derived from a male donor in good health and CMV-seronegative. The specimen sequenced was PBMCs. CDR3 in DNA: TGTGCCAGTACCCCGGGTATCGATAGCTCCTACAATGAGCAGTTCTTC. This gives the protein CASTPGIDSSYNEQFF.